The 21 T cell receptor beta chains below all came from one sample that was sequenced in a study of OX40 agonist ivuxolimab in advanced cancers. Some clones are missing from TCRdb's copy, which holds only in-frame ones; the method was immunoSEQ multiplex PCR. The table shows approximately 70,000 clones, with 75% to 85% occurring only once. The sample was CD4+ or CD8+ T cells sorted from blood, taken in a trial of the OX40 agonist ivuxolimab. These receptors came from an adult with an advanced solid tumor such as melanoma, head and neck, liver or kidney cancer.

V gene TRBV6-1 combines with J gene TRBJ2-1; D remains unclear. CDR1 is MNHNS and CDR2 is SASEGT in the germline V gene. CDR3 length: 13 amino acids. V gave up 6 bases and J gave up 9 bases, with 15 bases separating them. The CDR3 nucleotides read TGTGCCAGCAGCCAAGATATCATCGGTGAGCAGTTCTTC. Translating gives CASSQDIIGEQFF.

The chain combines TRBV5-1 with TRBJ2-1, with 10 bases aligning to TRBD2. There are 16 residues in the CDR3. The germline CDR1 and CDR2 sequences are SGHRS and YFSETQ. V shed 2 bases, J shed 4 bases, and the junction held 6 bases outside the gene matches. The CDR3: CASSFAASGGYNEQFF. CDR3 DNA: TGCGCCAGCAGCTTCGCGGCTAGCGGGGGTTACAATGAGCAGTTCTTC.

J is TRBJ2-3 and V is TRBV28; TRBD1 aligns across 9 bases. The germline CDR1 and CDR2 sequences are MDHEN and SYDVKM. The V gene end was trimmed by 6 bases and the J gene end by 2 bases; junction bases not matched to a gene: 6. This CDR3 is 15 amino acids long. Here the CDR3 DNA reads TGTGCCAGCAGCTTGGGGACAGGGTACACAGATACGCAGTATTTT. Protein sequence: CASSLGTGYTDTQYF.

This chain connects TRBV7-3 to TRBJ2-7; TRBD1 might be the D (5 bases). Per the germline V gene, CDR1 is SGHTA and CDR2 is FQGTGA. The length of the CDR3 is 13 residues. Trimming removed 5 bases at V and 3 bases at J, with 11 bases between. CDR3 DNA sequence: TGTGCCAGCAGCCCGCCAGGACACTACGAGCAGTACTTC. This translates into CASSPPGHYEQYF.

This rearrangement joins TRBV5-1 to TRBJ1-1; D may be TRBD1 (6 bases). The CDR3 has 14 amino acids. The V end was cut by 7 bases, the J end by 1 base, with 14 bases between. Germline lookup yields CDR1 SGHRS and CDR2 YFSETQ. CDR3 sequence: CASGTGTTNTEAFF. In nucleotides, the CDR3 is TGCGCCAGCGGAACCGGGACAACGAACACTGAAGCTTTCTTT.

The chain uses TRBV5-5 and TRBJ1-3; 10 nucleotides match TRBD1. The germline CDR1 and CDR2 sequences are SGHKS and YYEKEE (reference sequence). The V and J ends lost 4 bases and 8 bases, in that order; junction bases with no gene match: 9. This CDR3 has 15 residues. The DNA of the CDR3 is TGTGCCAGCAGCCCAGCGGGACAGGGGTTATACACCATATATTTT. Its protein product is CASSPAGQGLYTIYF.

This chain links TRBV9 with TRBJ2-3, with D perhaps TRBD2 (6 bases). V was cut by 5 bases and J by 5 bases, with 12 bases left in between. This CDR3 region has 13 residues. CDR1 SGDLS and CDR2 YYNGEE come from the germline V gene. The CDR3 DNA follows: TGTGCCAGCAGTTTCGCGGGGATAGATACGCAGTATTTT. Protein product: CASSFAGIDTQYF. The variable domain in full, completed from reference TRBV9 and TRBJ2-3, reads DSGVTQTPKHLITATGQRVTLRCSPRSGDLSVYWYQQSLDQGLQFLIQYYNGEERAKGNILERFSAQQFPDLHSELNLSSLELGDSALYFCASSFAGIDTQYFGPGTRLTVL.

The count of this clone is one. The V call is TRBV5-6, the J call TRBJ2-3, with D possibly being TRBD1 (5 bases). CDR1 and CDR2 (germline): SGHDT, YYEEEE. Trimming removed 4 bases from V and 2 bases from J, with 14 bases in between. There are 15 residues in the CDR3. CDR3 region: CASSLNSGITDTQYF. The CDR3 coding sequence is TGTGCCAGCAGCCTAAATTCAGGGATCACAGATACGCAGTATTTT.

V and J are TRBV25-1 and TRBJ2-3; D possibly corresponds to TRBD2 (7 bases). CDR1 and CDR2 from the germline V gene are MGHDK and SYGVNS. The CDR3 totals 17 residues. The V gene lost 3 bases and the J gene lost 1 base, with 17 bases spanning the gap. The CDR3 sequence: CASSDPTQGGGTDTQYF. DNA for the CDR3: TGTGCCAGCAGTGACCCGACTCAAGGGGGGGGCACAGATACGCAGTATTTT.

This clone was counted a single time. The chain's CDR3 is CASSLRTGANYGYTF. CDR3 sequence (DNA): TGTGCCAGCAGCTTGAGAACAGGAGCTAACTATGGCTACACCTTC. The J gene is TRBJ1-2, the V gene TRBV5-4; a possible D gene is TRBD1 (5 bases). V lost 1 base and J 0 bases, leaving 10 bases between the germline ends. The CDR3 covers 15 residues. The germline gives CDR1 SGHNT, CDR2 YYREEE (reference sequence). Full variable domain (rest looked up from reference TRBV5-4 and TRBJ1-2): ETGVTQSPTHLIKTRGQQVTLRCSSQSGHNTVSWYQQALGQGPQFIFQYYREEENGRGNFPPRFSGLQFPNYSSELNVNALELDDSALYLCASSLRTGANYGYTFGSGTRLTVV.

The V and J genes are TRBV28 and TRBJ2-5, with TRBD1 matching over 11 bases. CDR1 and CDR2 from the germline V gene are MDHEN and SYDVKM. The CDR3 has 15 residues. J was trimmed by 4 bases and V by 6 bases; bases with no gene match: 7. The CDR3 is CASSLLGTGGETQYF. CDR3 sequence (DNA): TGTGCCAGCAGCCTCCTCGGGACAGGGGGAGAGACCCAGTACTTC.

This clone was seen just once. Sequence at one end of the junction differs from germline and may be a read error. V gene TRBV5-6 combines with J gene TRBJ2-7; TRBD1 aligns across 11 bases. This CDR3 contains 16 residues. Germline-derived CDR1 and CDR2 are SGHDT and YYEEEE. The CDR3 nucleotides read TGTGCCAGCAGCTTGGTCGGCGGACAGGGGGCCCCGAAGGGGGACTTC. The encoded protein is CASSLVGGQGAPKGDF.

The chain combines TRBV28 with TRBJ1-3; D may be TRBD1 (6 bases). The germline CDR1 and CDR2 sequences are MDHEN and SYDVKM. CDR3 length: 14 residues. The V end was cut by 8 bases, the J end by 7 bases, with 18 bases between. The CDR3 loop reads CASARQALLNTIYF. The CDR3 bases are TGTGCCAGCGCTCGACAGGCCCTTTTGAACACCATATATTTT.

The rearrangement joins TRBV4-1 to TRBJ1-6; D uncertain. The germline CDR1 and CDR2 sequences are MGHRA and YSYEKL. V lost 2 bases, J lost 10 bases, and 15 bases lay in between. This CDR3 region has 15 residues. The CDR3 sequence: CASSQIQRSGSPLHF. CDR3 in DNA: TGCGCCAGCAGCCAAATCCAGCGTTCAGGATCACCCCTCCACTTT.

The table lists this clone with a count of one. The CDR3 loop is CASKSRDTSTDTQYF. The CDR3, as DNA: TGTGCCAGCAAAAGCCGGGACACCTCCACAGATACGCAGTATTTT. This chain connects TRBV2 to TRBJ2-3; perhaps TRBD1 as D (6 bases). There are 15 residues in the CDR3. Trimming stripped 7 bases from V and 2 bases from J, with 16 bases between. The germline CDR1 and CDR2 sequences are SNHLY and FYNNEI.

The V call is TRBV7-2, the J call TRBJ2-1; D is possibly TRBD2 (5 bases). The CDR3 is made up of 14 amino acids. Trimming left V 1 base short and J 7 bases short, with 11 bases between. The V gene's germline CDR1 is SGHTA and CDR2 FQGNSA. CDR3 nucleotides: TGTGCCAGCAGCTTAGGAGGGCAGAGGAATGAGCAGTTCTTC. Protein sequence: CASSLGGQRNEQFF.

This CDR3 reads CASKPSGSYEQYF. CDR3 nucleotide sequence: TGTGCCAGCAAGCCTAGCGGATCCTACGAGCAGTACTTC. The chain couples TRBV14 to TRBJ2-7; 7 bases agree with TRBD2. J was trimmed by 1 base and V by 7 bases; bases with no gene match: 4. CDR3 length: 13 residues. Germline CDR1 reads SGHDN; CDR2 reads FVKESK.

The sample holds a few counts of this clone. The rearrangement joins TRBV18 to TRBJ2-6; D uncertain. In germline, CDR1 is KGHSH, CDR2 LQKENI. V was clipped by 1 base and J by 6 bases, with 7 bases between them. The CDR3 runs to 14 residues. CDR3 in amino acids: CASSPQAAANVLTF. CDR3 nucleotide sequence: TGTGCCAGCTCACCACAAGCTGCGGCCAACGTCCTGACTTTC.

This clone was counted once. The DNA for the CDR3 is TGTGCCAGTCAGGGGGCGCTGAGGACTGAAGCTTTCTTT. Residues: CASQGALRTEAFF. The chain couples TRBV19 to TRBJ1-1; 8 positions agree with TRBD1. The CDR3 is made up of 13 amino acids. Germline V gene data show CDR1 as LNHDA and CDR2 as SQIVND (reference sequence). The ends lost 8 bases at V and 5 bases at J; junction bases unmatched: 7.

The chain uses TRBV19 and TRBJ1-2, with D hard to call. CDR3 length equals 15 residues. Trimming took 4 bases from V and 2 from J, leaving 14 bases between them. Germline-derived CDR1 and CDR2 are LNHDA and SQIVND (reference sequence). As DNA, the CDR3 is TGTGCCAGTAGTACTCAGGCGCCTATAAACTATGGCTACACCTTC. Protein sequence: CASSTQAPINYGYTF.

A few counts support this clone. V is TRBV2 and J is TRBJ1-3, with 9 positions matching TRBD1. Germline CDR1 and CDR2: SNHLY and FYNNEI. This CDR3 region has 14 residues. With 6 bases clipped from V and 6 bases from J, the junction kept 6 bases outside the gene matches. CDR3 sequence (DNA): TGTGCCAGCAGCCCGGGACAGGGAACAAACACCATATATTTT. Translating it yields CASSPGQGTNTIYF.